This T cell receptor beta chain was sequenced in a study of shared T cell receptors in the human thymus. Here immunoSEQ multiplex PCR was the method, and the copy in TCRdb shows in-frame clones only, minus some. This table has about 380,000 clones, 85% to 95% appearing once. There are 19 residues in the CDR3. The V gene is TRBV21-1, the J gene TRBJ2-3; the table calls TRBD2, which could not be checked here. TRBV21-1 is designated a pseudogene. The clonotype was recovered from a human donor. Sequencing was done on a sample of thymocytes. The CDR3 nucleotides are TGTGCCAGCAGCACTGGGACTAGCGGGAGGGCCAGATGCCCAGATACGCAGTATTTT. Protein sequence: CASSTGTSGRARCPDTQYF.